Listed below are T cell receptor beta chains from one sample, sequenced in a study of beta chain features in type 1 diabetes. Sequencing was performed with immunoSEQ multiplex PCR; in TCRdb, only in-frame clones are kept and a portion is missing. The profile shows 680,000 or so clones, around 15% of them singletons. Sequencing was carried out using naive CD4+ T cells from blood. These receptors originate from a young man with type 1 diabetes. Each CDR3 is given without its conserved first and last residue. Fields, in order: J gene, V gene, CDR3 protein.

j_gene: TRBJ2-7; v_gene: TRBV19; CDR3aa: ASSIRTDSYEQY
j_gene: TRBJ1-4; v_gene: TRBV5-6; CDR3aa: ASSSTWDPGIEKLF
j_gene: TRBJ2-2; v_gene: TRBV5-6; CDR3aa: ASSLVLEDTGELF
j_gene: TRBJ1-4; v_gene: TRBV30; CDR3aa: AWSPGEEKLF
j_gene: TRBJ2-1; v_gene: TRBV7-8; CDR3aa: ASSLWDEQF
j_gene: TRBJ1-1; v_gene: TRBV30; CDR3aa: AWTVITNTEAF
j_gene: TRBJ1-6; v_gene: TRBV14; CDR3aa: ASSQKNSPLH
j_gene: TRBJ1-2; v_gene: TRBV7-9; CDR3aa: ASTGASGYT
j_gene: TRBJ2-1; v_gene: TRBV18; CDR3aa: ASSPQVYNEQF
j_gene: TRBJ2-5; v_gene: TRBV7-3; CDR3aa: ASSPLGKGGETQY
j_gene: TRBJ2-1; v_gene: TRBV9; CDR3aa: ASSVRGGNIGRHEQF
j_gene: TRBJ2-1; v_gene: TRBV5-4; CDR3aa: ASSLQGGEQF
j_gene: TRBJ1-5; v_gene: TRBV5-4; CDR3aa: ASSPDEGYSNQPQH
j_gene: TRBJ2-3; v_gene: TRBV30; CDR3aa: AWSSPNTQY
j_gene: TRBJ1-5; v_gene: TRBV25-1; CDR3aa: ASSEYRWDSTPRH
j_gene: TRBJ1-2; v_gene: TRBV6-5; CDR3aa: ASSPGTRFGYT
j_gene: TRBJ2-7; v_gene: TRBV7-9; CDR3aa: ASSSGTGSSYEQY
j_gene: TRBJ2-7; v_gene: TRBV2; CDR3aa: ASSGDGQDEQY
j_gene: TRBJ1-2; v_gene: TRBV5-4; CDR3aa: ASSRSDPGGYGYT
j_gene: TRBJ2-3; v_gene: TRBV29-1; CDR3aa: SVDTRLAPDTQY
j_gene: TRBJ1-3; v_gene: TRBV4-1; CDR3aa: ASSQVPQLPLAGNTIY
j_gene: TRBJ1-3; v_gene: TRBV9; CDR3aa: ASTQGQIFDRGSGNTIY
j_gene: TRBJ1-1; v_gene: TRBV13; CDR3aa: ASSFRTKAF
j_gene: TRBJ1-5; v_gene: TRBV19; CDR3aa: ASSRTLAGNQPQH
j_gene: TRBJ2-7; v_gene: TRBV10-3; CDR3aa: AISETGSSYEQY
j_gene: TRBJ1-1; v_gene: TRBV30; CDR3aa: AWSRSEAF
j_gene: TRBJ1-5; v_gene: TRBV30; CDR3aa: AWTPTGSNQPQH
j_gene: TRBJ1-3; v_gene: TRBV29-1; CDR3aa: SLQGGERPLRTGSTGNTIY
j_gene: TRBJ1-5; v_gene: TRBV30; CDR3aa: AFRSSNQPQH
j_gene: TRBJ2-1; v_gene: TRBV7-3; CDR3aa: ASSPQMTGRDEQF
j_gene: TRBJ1-1; v_gene: TRBV11-1; CDR3aa: ASSLGGNTEAF
j_gene: TRBJ2-7; v_gene: TRBV2; CDR3aa: ASREVGGLEQY
j_gene: TRBJ1-4; v_gene: TRBV30; CDR3aa: AWSPDRALAGLEKLF
j_gene: TRBJ2-2; v_gene: TRBV7-3; CDR3aa: ASSSQGLANTGELF
j_gene: TRBJ2-7; v_gene: TRBV7-2; CDR3aa: ASSLPENSYEQY
j_gene: TRBJ1-5; v_gene: TRBV7-9; CDR3aa: ASSPPQGKGNQPQH
j_gene: TRBJ1-4; v_gene: TRBV6-5; CDR3aa: ASSYSPGGEKLF
j_gene: TRBJ1-6; v_gene: TRBV30; CDR3aa: AWRSDYNSPLH
j_gene: TRBJ2-7; v_gene: TRBV5-6; CDR3aa: ASSFRRISYEQY
j_gene: TRBJ1-5; v_gene: TRBV19; CDR3aa: ASSMASGRNQPQH
j_gene: TRBJ2-3; v_gene: TRBV10-1; CDR3aa: ASSEGSWTDTQY
j_gene: TRBJ2-5; v_gene: TRBV7-2; CDR3aa: ASRKLAGGGETQY